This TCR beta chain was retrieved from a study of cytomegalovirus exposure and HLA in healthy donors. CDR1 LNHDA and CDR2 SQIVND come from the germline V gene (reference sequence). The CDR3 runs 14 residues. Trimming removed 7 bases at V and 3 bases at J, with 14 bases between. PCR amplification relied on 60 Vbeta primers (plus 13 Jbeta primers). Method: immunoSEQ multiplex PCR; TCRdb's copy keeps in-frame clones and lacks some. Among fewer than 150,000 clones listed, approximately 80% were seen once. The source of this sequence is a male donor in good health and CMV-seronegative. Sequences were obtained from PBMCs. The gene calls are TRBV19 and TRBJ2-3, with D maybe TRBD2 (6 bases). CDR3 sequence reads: CASMKAGSTDTQYF. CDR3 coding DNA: TGTGCCAGTATGAAAGCGGGCTCAACAGATACGCAGTATTTT. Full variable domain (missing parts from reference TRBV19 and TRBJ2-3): DGGITQSPKYLFRKEGQNVTLSCEQNLNHDAMYWYRQDPGQGLRLIYYSQIVNDFQKGDIAEGYSVSREKKESFPLTVTSAQKNPTAFYLCASMKAGSTDTQYFGPGTRLTVL.